These 12 T cell receptor beta chains originate from one sample sequenced in a study of blood T cell repertoires in COVID-19. Some clones are missing from TCRdb's copy, which holds only in-frame ones; the method was immunoSEQ multiplex PCR. The table lists under 200,000 clones, about 87% of them singletons, with approximately 3.3% in the top ten. The specimen sequenced was peripheral blood. Source of these receptors: a man in his late teens or twenties with active or convalescent COVID-19.

The chain uses TRBV21-1 and TRBJ1-1; the table names TRBD1, a call not compared with the DNA. TRBV21-1 is termed a pseudogene. This CDR3 contains 16 residues. The CDR3 DNA sequence: TGTGCCAGCAGCCCCGATGGGTTACAGGGTGACACTGAAGCTTTCTTT. Protein sequence: CASSPDGLQGDTEAFF.

For the CDR3, the DNA is TGTGCCTGGAACCCCCCTCCGGCGGGAGCTGGCAATGAGCAGTTCTTC. This gives the protein CAWNPPPAGAGNEQFF. This chain joins TRBV30 and TRBJ2-1; TRBD2 matches at 7 bases. CDR1 is GTSNPN and CDR2 is SVGIG in the germline V gene (reference sequence). The V gene end was trimmed by 4 bases and the J gene end by 6 bases; junction bases not matched to a gene: 15. The CDR3 is made up of 16 amino acids.

The chain couples TRBV4-1 to TRBJ2-7; unclear D gene. The CDR3 extends over 13 amino acids. Trimming stripped 1 base from V and 3 bases from J, with 7 bases between. Germline values: CDR1 MGHRA, CDR2 YSYEKL. The CDR3 bases are TGCGCCAGCAGCCAAGGAGTGCGCTACGAGCAGTACTTC. This encodes CASSQGVRYEQYF.

The genes are TRBV10-3 and TRBJ2-2; no firm D call. V lost 10 bases to trimming and J lost 1 base, with 4 bases between them. Germline V lookup: CDR1 ENHRY, CDR2 SYGVKD. The CDR3 is made up of 11 amino acids. CDR3 amino acids: CATGNTGELFF. In nucleotides, the CDR3 is TGTGCCACCGGGAACACCGGGGAGCTGTTTTTT.

The chain has TRBV7-8 and TRBJ2-7; 9 bases fit TRBD1. Germline CDR1 is SGHVS and CDR2 is FQNEAQ. The CDR3 extends over 15 amino acids. The V segment lost 6 bases and the J segment 1 base; nucleotides outside the gene matches: 7. The CDR3 protein is CASSRGTGTSYEQYV. CDR3 nucleotide sequence: TGTGCCAGCAGTCGCGGGACAGGGACATCCTACGAGCAGTACGTC.

The rearrangement uses TRBV18 and TRBJ2-1, with 10 bases fitting TRBD2. V dropped 3 bases and J dropped 8; count of bases not matched to a gene: 22. The CDR3 spans 20 residues. Per the germline V gene, CDR1 is KGHSH and CDR2 is LQKENI. The CDR3 protein is CASSPAGTSVFFSFRDEQFF. In DNA, the CDR3 is TGTGCCAGCTCACCGGCCGGGACTAGCGTTTTTTTTAGCTTCAGGGATGAGCAGTTCTTC.

The CDR3 spells CATSDGGGAFF. The CDR3 DNA reads as TGTGCCACCAGTGACGGCGGAGGAGCTTTCTTT. The rearrangement links TRBV24-1 to TRBJ1-1; D uncertain. The germline CDR1 and CDR2 sequences are KGHDR and SFDVKD. V was trimmed by 4 bases and J by 10 bases, leaving 9 bases between them. The CDR3 contains 11 residues.

This clone was seen only once. The chain links TRBV5-5 to TRBJ1-5, with a tentative D call TRBD1 (6 bases). Trimming cost V 2 bases and J 2 bases, with 11 bases left between them. From germline, CDR1 is SGHKS and CDR2 YYEKEE (reference sequence). The CDR3 runs to 15 residues. The CDR3 DNA sequence: TGTGCCAGCAGCTTATCAGGGGTCCGCAATCAGCCCCAGCATTTT. It codes for CASSLSGVRNQPQHF.

V gene TRBV11-3 combines with J gene TRBJ1-4; perhaps TRBD1 as D (6 bases). The CDR3 has 16 residues. Trimming cost V 5 bases and J 3 bases, with 16 bases left between them. CDR1 and CDR2 (germline): SGHNT, YENEEA. The CDR3 DNA reads as TGTGCCAGCAGCAAGACTGACAGGCTATCTAATGAAAAACTGTTTTTT. This encodes CASSKTDRLSNEKLFF.

V gene TRBV24-1 combines with J gene TRBJ2-1, with 11 positions matching TRBD2. This CDR3 has 13 amino acids. V shed 3 bases, J shed 16 bases, and the junction held 7 bases outside the gene matches. Germline CDR1 is KGHDR and CDR2 is SFDVKD. The CDR3 DNA reads as TGTGCCACCAGTGATACTAGCGGGAGCCTGCAATTCTTC. Encoded protein: CATSDTSGSLQFF.

This sequence joins TRBV13 and TRBJ2-7, with 7 bases identical to TRBD1. The CDR3 consists of 12 residues. Germline V gives CDR1 PRHDT, CDR2 FYEKMQ (reference sequence). The ends lost 5 bases at V and 5 bases at J; junction bases unmatched: 3. CDR3 sequence (DNA): TGTGCCAGCAGCCTTGACAGGGACGAGCAGTACTTC. Translated, it gives CASSLDRDEQYF.

The chain joins TRBV10-3 to TRBJ2-7, with 10 bases that match TRBD2. V dropped 6 bases and J dropped 1; count of bases not matched to a gene: 6. Germline V gene data show CDR1 as ENHRY and CDR2 as SYGVKD. The CDR3 is 15 residues long. CDR3 DNA sequence: TGTGCCATCAGCGGGACTAGCGCGGGGTCCTACGAGCAGTACTTC. Translation gives CAISGTSAGSYEQYF.